These 3 T cell receptor beta chains originate from one sample sequenced in a study of type 1 and type 2 diabetes patients listed by TCRdb under 2016. The sample was run on an Illumina MiSeq. TCRbeta CDR3 amplification used genomic DNA from the sorted T cell subsets as template. The TCRbeta CDR3 region was amplified by multiplex PCR using 30 forward and 13 reverse primers. In-frame beta chains were kept once TCRdb had trimmed the public reads at Q25 with fastp and called clones with MiXCR. Merged by CDR3 protein, the rows form single entries marked with the most common genes and DNA. The sample profile shows approximately 260,000 distinct CDR3 sequences; 40% to 50% of them were found once. The ten most abundant clones make up roughly 15% of the sample. The sample was peripheral blood mononuclear cells (PBMCs). The source of these receptors is a man aged 18 to 35 with type 2 diabetes.

With regard to this clonotype: The CDR3 ends on some other residue instead of the conserved phenylalanine or tryptophan, so this is likely a read error. V gene TRBV7-3 combines with J gene TRBJ2-7; D is undetermined. The length of the CDR3 is 11 residues. Germline lookup yields CDR1 SGHTA and CDR2 FQGTGA. The CDR3 spells CASSFAYEQYS. The CDR3 nucleotides are TGCGCCAGCAGCTTCGCCTACGAGCAGTACTCC.

This clonotype was counted between two and nine times. V is TRBV12-3 or TRBV12-4 and J is TRBJ2-7; the D is unclear. V gave up 5 bases and J gave up 0 bases, with 11 bases separating them. The CDR3 contains 14 residues. CDR3 coding DNA: TGTGCCAGCAGTCTCCATGCTAGCTCCTACGAGCAGTACTTC. Translation gives CASSLHASSYEQYF.

The CDR3: CASSSTHSVLNTEAFF. The CDR3 DNA reads as TGCGCCAGCAGCTCGACCCACAGCGTATTGAACACTGAAGCTTTCTTT. The genes are TRBV5-1 and TRBJ1-1; no definite D call. The germline V and J ends were trimmed by 3 bases and 0 bases, with 15 bases remaining between them. Germline loops: CDR1 SGHRS, CDR2 YFSETQ. The CDR3 totals 16 residues. Based on the CDR3 plus reference TRBV5-1 and TRBJ1-1, the full variable domain is KAGVTQTPRYLIKTRGQQVTLSCSPISGHRSVSWYQQTPGQGLQFLFEYFSETQRNKGNFPGRFSGRQFSNSRSEMNVSTLELGDSALYLCASSSTHSVLNTEAFFGQGTRLTVV.